These 6 T cell receptor beta chains originate from one sample sequenced in a study of blood T cell repertoires in COVID-19. The protocol was immunoSEQ multiplex PCR, while the TCRdb copy is restricted to in-frame clones and leaves out a portion. The table records roughly 290,000 clones, 90% of them present only once. Input material: peripheral blood. The source is a woman aged 25 to 39 with COVID-19, enrolled during active disease.

The count of this clone is one. This chain links TRBV6-5 with TRBJ2-3, with TRBD2 matching 7 bases. Germline assignment: CDR1 MNHEY and CDR2 SVGAGI. The V and J ends lost 8 bases and 4 bases, in that order; junction bases with no gene match: 6. The CDR3 extends over 13 amino acids. DNA for the CDR3: TGTGCCAGCGCGGGAGTAGGCTCAGATACGCAGTATTTT. Amino acids: CASAGVGSDTQYF.

The gene calls are TRBV20-1 and TRBJ2-7; TRBD2 agrees at 7 bases. The CDR3 is 11 residues long. Germline V lookup: CDR1 DFQATT, CDR2 SNEGSKA (reference sequence). Trimming removed 5 bases from V and 9 bases from J; junction bases left unmatched: 7. The CDR3 here is CSAGDYSRQYF. DNA of the CDR3: TGCAGTGCTGGGGACTATTCAAGGCAGTACTTC.

This chain connects TRBV4-1 to TRBJ1-1; TRBD1 is a possible D gene (6 bases). This CDR3 is 16 amino acids long. CDR1 and CDR2 (germline): MGHRA, YSYEKL. With 2 bases removed from V and 5 bases from J, the gap between germline ends came to 18 bases. This CDR3 is CASSQLLGGAGTEAFF. The CDR3 DNA reads as TGCGCCAGCAGCCAACTCCTGGGGGGGGCAGGGACTGAAGCTTTCTTT.

In DNA form, the CDR3 reads TGTGCCAGTACCGCGTCTCAGGGAAGGGCTAACTATGGCTACACCTTC. Residues: CASTASQGRANYGYTF. V and J are TRBV19 and TRBJ1-2, with D perhaps TRBD1 (5 bases). V dropped 7 bases and J dropped 0 bases, with 18 bases sitting between them. Germline assignment: CDR1 LNHDA and CDR2 SQIVND (reference sequence). The CDR3 runs 16 residues.

This chain connects TRBV6-2 or TRBV6-3 to TRBJ2-1; a weak D match, TRBD2 (5 bases). The CDR3 covers 14 residues. CDR1 is MNHEY, CDR2 SVGEGT, per germline. Trimming left V 5 bases short and J 4 bases short, with 12 bases between. The CDR3 reads CASSKEDPYNEQFF. The CDR3 DNA follows: TGTGCCAGCAGTAAGGAGGACCCGTACAATGAGCAGTTCTTC.

The chain employs TRBV30 and TRBJ1-4; TRBD1 is a possible D gene (5 bases). In germline, CDR1 is GTSNPN, CDR2 SVGIG (reference sequence). The CDR3 extends over 13 amino acids. V was trimmed by 1 base and J by 4 bases, leaving 7 bases between them. The DNA for the CDR3 is TGTGCCTGGAGTGGCGGGGGTAATGAAAAACTGTTTTTT. This gives the protein CAWSGGGNEKLFF.